The rows below give T cell receptor beta chains drawn from one sample of a study of blood T cell repertoires in COVID-19. Clones were sequenced by immunoSEQ multiplex PCR, and TCRdb holds only the in-frame ones, with some missing. The sample has approximately 310,000 clones, around 90% seen once. Sequencing was done on a sample of peripheral blood. The receptors were gathered from a man aged 50-60 years with active or convalescent COVID-19. Each CDR3 is given with its conserved first and last residue. The D gene is left open where the match is weak. Clone size appears in some rows only: once, few, many, or a class for an expanded clone.

abundance	d_gene	len	v_gene	j_gene	CDR3aa	CDR3nt
-	TRBD2	16	TRBV28	TRBJ2-1	CASSSPSGRVFNEQFF	TGTGCCAGCAGTTCACCTAGCGGGAGGGTTTTCAATGAGCAGTTCTTC
-	TRBD1	15	TRBV5-1	TRBJ2-7	CASSERDRGRSEQYF	TGCGCCAGCAGTGAAAGGGACAGGGGGCGAAGCGAGCAGTACTTC
-	-	15	TRBV5-1	TRBJ2-5	CARSLMGGAGETQYF	TGCGCCCGCAGCCTTATGGGGGGGGCTGGGGAGACCCAGTACTTC
-	TRBD2	16	TRBV5-1	TRBJ2-5	CASTPLSGGLQETQYF	TGCGCCAGCACTCCCCTTAGCGGGGGGCTACAAGAGACCCAGTACTTC
-	-	17	TRBV9	TRBJ2-1	CASSVGESGGAYNEQFF	TGTGCCAGCAGCGTAGGGGAAAGCGGAGGAGCCTACAATGAGCAGTTCTTC
many	TRBD1	12	TRBV4-1	TRBJ1-4	CASSQAGGKLFF	TGCGCCAGCAGCCAGGCAGGGGGAAAACTGTTTTTT
-	-	13	TRBV27	TRBJ1-1	CASSGGGNTEAFF	TGTGCCAGCAGTGGGGGGGGGAACACTGAAGCTTTCTTT
-	TRBD1	15	TRBV3-1/TRBV3-2	TRBJ2-1	CASSQGQGSRGEQFF	TGTGCCAGCAGCCAGGGACAGGGGTCAAGGGGGGAGCAGTTCTTC
-	-	15	TRBV20-1	TRBJ1-5	CSASLRTAVGQPQHF	TGCAGTGCTAGTCTGAGGACAGCCGTCGGTCAGCCCCAGCATTTT
-	TRBD1	14	TRBV5-4	TRBJ1-1	CASSPVAGGPQAFF	TGTGCCAGCAGCCCTGTGGCAGGGGGGCCCCAAGCTTTCTTT
-	TRBD1	16	TRBV19	TRBJ1-2	CASSMPTSGGGYGYTF	TGTGCCAGTAGTATGCCCACTTCAGGGGGCGGTTATGGCTACACCTTC
-	-	17	TRBV5-6	TRBJ1-5	CASSLRGAEGSNQPQHF	TGTGCCAGCAGCTTGCGGGGCGCGGAGGGAAGCAATCAGCCCCAGCATTTT
-	-	14	TRBV5-5	TRBJ2-7	CASSLVANSYEQYF	TGTGCCAGCAGCTTAGTGGCCAATTCCTACGAGCAGTACTTC
once	-	13	TRBV5-8	TRBJ1-2	CASSLVANYGYTF	TGTGCCAGCAGCTTGGTAGCTAACTATGGCTACACCTTC
-	TRBD2	15	TRBV27	TRBJ2-3	CASSSLAGGRDTQYF	TGTGCCAGCAGTTCACTAGCGGGAGGGCGAGATACGCAGTATTTT
-	-	15	TRBV7-3	TRBJ1-6	CASSLSGRGNSPLHF	TGTGCCAGCAGCTTAAGTGGCAGGGGTAATTCACCCCTCCACTTT
-	-	13	TRBV19	TRBJ1-4	CASSIDRHEKLFF	TGTGCCAGTAGTATAGATCGTCATGAAAAACTGTTTTTT